These T cell receptor beta chains were read from a single sample in a study of cytomegalovirus exposure and HLA in healthy donors. TCRdb keeps only in-frame clones here, not all; method: immunoSEQ multiplex PCR. The sample yields approximately 120,000 clones, approximately 81% seen once. What was sequenced was PBMCs. These receptors originate from a woman in her twenties or thirties in good health and CMV-seronegative. Each CDR3 is given with its conserved first and last residue.

CDR3 protein: CASCRGFAGDSCNEQFF
V gene: TRBV5-5

CDR3 protein: CSVLYQGTNRVNTGELFF
V gene: TRBV29-1

CDR3 protein: CASSGGLARGETQYF
V gene: TRBV9

CDR3 protein: CASSPAASSGANVLTF
V gene: TRBV18

CDR3 protein: CASSLRAEKLFF
V gene: TRBV28

CDR3 protein: CATVPGQAVETQYF
V gene: TRBV10-3

CDR3 protein: CASRGTFNQPQHF
V gene: TRBV6-5

CDR3 protein: CASSLLEEQYF
V gene: TRBV5-4

CDR3 protein: CASSYRASGTYEQYF
V gene: TRBV6-6

CDR3 protein: CASSFSGTSGNEQFF
V gene: TRBV7-3

CDR3 protein: CASSLLGGGLAGGHYEQYF
V gene: TRBV28

CDR3 protein: CASSGPAGREIQETQYF
V gene: TRBV7-6

CDR3 protein: CASRLVSSYNEQFF
V gene: TRBV6-5

CDR3 protein: CASRRGGASYEQYF
V gene: TRBV27

CDR3 protein: CASSSLADTQYF
V gene: TRBV5-6

CDR3 protein: CASSGGGSATDTQYF
V gene: TRBV6-6

CDR3 protein: CAISGLAGTVGELFF
V gene: TRBV10-3

CDR3 protein: CASSPRFGTTPTEQFF
V gene: TRBV4-2

CDR3 protein: CASSLEAGNDQPQHF
V gene: TRBV5-1

CDR3 protein: CASSVVQAGSYGYTF
V gene: TRBV9

CDR3 protein: CASSEGTRPQHF
V gene: TRBV6-1

CDR3 protein: CASSLATGGHRDTEAFF
V gene: TRBV5-6

CDR3 protein: CASRGGESSYNEQFF
V gene: TRBV7-8

CDR3 protein: CASRYQAWGGLYEQYF
V gene: TRBV6-5

CDR3 protein: CASSRPVLAGVTEQFF
V gene: TRBV19

CDR3 protein: CASSVGNRDEPQHF
V gene: TRBV9

CDR3 protein: CSVQGQGAYNEQFF
V gene: TRBV29-1

CDR3 protein: CASSTLAGGPGTGELFF
V gene: TRBV5-1

CDR3 protein: CASSVEPLVTGNEQFF
V gene: TRBV9

CDR3 protein: CAISEDRGPFF
V gene: TRBV10-3

CDR3 protein: CASSFQDREAFF
V gene: TRBV5-6

CDR3 protein: CSASGDYGYTF
V gene: TRBV20-1

CDR3 protein: CASSLERDPFWEQYF
V gene: TRBV7-9

CDR3 protein: CASIGPGLYGYTF
V gene: TRBV19

CDR3 protein: CASNGRRATGGGNTIYF
V gene: TRBV19

CDR3 protein: CASSWKQGAGVETQYF
V gene: TRBV5-4

CDR3 protein: CASSIGGASSYEQYF
V gene: TRBV7-9

CDR3 protein: CASSFRTSGRGETQYF
V gene: TRBV7-2

CDR3 protein: CASSLGAGGPDTQYF
V gene: TRBV11-2

CDR3 protein: CASSAIGVQYF
V gene: TRBV7-9

CDR3 protein: CASSATLGSLAAYEQYF
V gene: TRBV21-1

CDR3 protein: CASSSPAQGVSGANVLTF
V gene: TRBV5-4

CDR3 protein: CASSLAGFGTGGKAGELFF
V gene: TRBV5-4

CDR3 protein: CASSPTRGTEAFF
V gene: TRBV7-6

CDR3 protein: CASSRTSEKQFF
V gene: TRBV11-2

CDR3 protein: CASSQAGGGLAKNIQYF
V gene: TRBV4-2

CDR3 protein: CASTRDSSNQPQHF
V gene: TRBV6-6

CDR3 protein: CASRSTGMNTEAFF
V gene: TRBV28

CDR3 protein: CASSYSARGHYEQYF
V gene: TRBV6-5

CDR3 protein: CASSRPGLADEQFF
V gene: TRBV6-1

CDR3 protein: CASSFGAATTDTQYF
V gene: TRBV7-9

CDR3 protein: CASSLSRTSGNNEQFF
V gene: TRBV5-1

CDR3 protein: CASSLGGVSSGRQETQYF
V gene: TRBV5-4

CDR3 protein: CASSEGSAWNTGELFF
V gene: TRBV6-1

CDR3 protein: CASRDWTDLGDEQFF
V gene: TRBV19

CDR3 protein: CASSDSGVLGTDTQYF
V gene: TRBV6-4

CDR3 protein: CASKGPGGAYSEKLFF
V gene: TRBV25-1

CDR3 protein: CASSALMGTSGGNEQFF
V gene: TRBV10-2

CDR3 protein: CASSYLAAPTYEKLFF
V gene: TRBV6-5